The 20 T cell receptor beta chains given below trace back to one sample, sequenced in a study of blood T cell repertoires in COVID-19. Sequenced by immunoSEQ multiplex PCR; TCRdb stores in-frame clones only, minus some. Here the sample spans over 40,000 clones, more than 75% being singletons. Sequenced sample: peripheral blood. The receptors shown here come from a human donor in a cohort sampled during active COVID-19.

The chain carries TRBV7-6 and TRBJ2-7, with 8 nucleotides matching TRBD1. Germline values: CDR1 SGHVS, CDR2 FNYEAQ. The V segment lost 5 bases and the J segment 2 bases; nucleotides outside the gene matches: 17. This CDR3 contains 18 residues. CDR3 bases: TGTGCCAGCAGCCCCTTAAATGGAGGCAGGGGGCTTACCTACGAGCAGTACTTC. Amino acid sequence: CASSPLNGGRGLTYEQYF. Based on the CDR3 plus reference TRBV7-6 and TRBJ2-7, the full variable domain is GAGVSQSPRYKVTKRGQDVALRCDPISGHVSLYWYRQALGQGPEFLTYFNYEAQQDKSGLPNDRFSAERPEGSISTLTIQRTEQRDSAMYRCASSPLNGGRGLTYEQYFGPGTRLTVT.

V is TRBV5-6 and J is TRBJ2-3; TRBD1 matches 7 bases. This CDR3 contains 15 residues. V trimming: 4 bases; J trimming: 1 base; junction bases outside the gene matches: 6. Germline V CDR1 and CDR2: SGHDT, YYEEEE. The chain's CDR3 is CASSKRGRGTDTQYF. CDR3 in DNA: TGTGCCAGCAGCAAGAGGGGGCGAGGCACAGATACGCAGTATTTT.

The V gene is TRBV7-2, the J gene TRBJ2-7, with D possibly TRBD1 on 5 matching bases. From germline, CDR1 is SGHTA and CDR2 FQGNSA. The CDR3 has 15 residues. The V end was cut by 0 bases, the J end by 4 bases, with 13 bases between. The chain's CDR3 is CASSLASGADYEQYF. The CDR3, as DNA: TGTGCCAGCAGCTTAGCGAGTGGGGCGGATTACGAGCAGTACTTC.

The chain employs TRBV2 and TRBJ2-1; 12 bases map to TRBD2. Trimming at V came to 0 bases and at J to 8 bases, leaving 8 bases not matched to a gene. Germline lookup yields CDR1 SNHLY and CDR2 FYNNEI. The CDR3 sequence is 17 residues long. The chain's CDR3 is CASSEALAGGPEDEQFF. The DNA for the CDR3 is TGTGCCAGCAGTGAAGCCCTAGCGGGAGGGCCGGAGGATGAGCAGTTCTTC.

The chain couples TRBV10-3 to TRBJ1-1; possibly TRBD1 for D (6 bases). V was trimmed by 6 bases and J by 1 base, leaving 21 bases between them. Germline values: CDR1 ENHRY, CDR2 SYGVKD. The CDR3 totals 17 residues. CDR3 nucleotide sequence: TGTGCCATCAGCCTGAAGGGGACACAGGGATGGAACACTGAAGCTTTCTTT. Translation gives CAISLKGTQGWNTEAFF.

The chain combines TRBV5-6 with TRBJ1-2, with TRBD1 identical over 10 bases. The trim removed 1 base at V and 1 base at J, leaving 13 bases unmatched. This CDR3 is built from 19 residues. Germline V CDR1 and CDR2: SGHDT, YYEEEE. This CDR3 is CASSLRAGTGDLVNYGYTF. CDR3 DNA sequence: TGTGCCAGCAGCTTGAGGGCTGGGACAGGGGACCTCGTTAACTATGGCTACACCTTC. Combining the CDR3 with reference TRBV5-6 and TRBJ1-2 gives the whole variable domain DAGVTQSPTHLIKTRGQQVTLRCSPKSGHDTVSWYQQALGQGPQFIFQYYEEEERQRGNFPDRFSGHQFPNYSSELNVNALLLGDSALYLCASSLRAGTGDLVNYGYTFGSGTRLTVV.

This chain links TRBV10-1 with TRBJ2-3; TRBD1 might be the D (6 bases). This CDR3 has 17 amino acids. The germline V gene encodes CDR1 WNHNN and CDR2 SYGVQD (reference sequence). Between the trimmed V and J ends, which lost 6 bases and 2 bases, there was a span of 21 bases. CDR3 nucleotide sequence: TGCGCCAGCAGCGATACAAGACAGGCATTAAACACAGATACGCAGTATTTT. It is translated as CASSDTRQALNTDTQYF.

The genes are TRBV18 and TRBJ2-7; 9 bases are a match to TRBD2. With V trimmed by 3 bases and J by 2 bases, 5 bases remained unmatched. Per the germline V gene, CDR1 is KGHSH and CDR2 is LQKENI. The CDR3 is made up of 15 amino acids. The CDR3 protein is CASSPPGLATYEQYF. CDR3 nucleotides: TGTGCCAGCTCACCCCCGGGACTAGCAACCTACGAGCAGTACTTC.

The J gene is TRBJ1-5, the V gene TRBV21-1; the D call in the table, TRBD1, was not verified against the DNA. TRBV21-1 is shown as a pseudogene. This CDR3 has 17 residues. The CDR3 sequence: CASSKSAGTQFNQPQHF. The DNA for the CDR3 is TGTGCCAGCAGCAAATCCGCCGGGACACAATTCAATCAGCCCCAGCATTTT.

This chain uses TRBV11-1 with TRBJ2-4; no clear D gene. Germline CDR1 reads SGHAT; CDR2 reads FQDESV (reference sequence). CDR3 length: 13 residues. V lost 5 bases and J 0 bases, leaving 5 bases between the germline ends. The CDR3 region has the DNA TGTGCCAGCAGCCCCTTAGCCAAAAACATTCAGTACTTC. This sequence encodes CASSPLAKNIQYF.

The genes are TRBV4-3 and TRBJ2-7; no clear D. Trimming took 1 base from V and 2 from J, leaving 15 bases between them. From germline, CDR1 is LGHNA and CDR2 YSLEER. The CDR3 runs to 16 residues. The CDR3 DNA is TGCGCCAGCAGCCAAGGAGCAGGAATAAACGCCTACGAGCAGTACTTC. This encodes CASSQGAGINAYEQYF.

The chain recombines TRBV5-1 with TRBJ2-1; 12 nucleotides align to TRBD2. Germline trimming cut 7 bases from V and 8 bases from J; bases unmatched to any gene: 13. The length of the CDR3 is 16 residues. Germline V lookup: CDR1 SGHRS, CDR2 YFSETQ. This CDR3 is CASLRTSGILGDEQFF. In DNA, the CDR3 is TGCGCCAGCCTTCGGACTAGCGGGATTTTAGGCGATGAGCAGTTCTTC.

This clone is deemed large. The chain employs TRBV20-1 and TRBJ1-1, with TRBD1 as a possible D gene (6 bases). Germline V gene data show CDR1 as DFQATT and CDR2 as SNEGSKA (reference sequence). The CDR3 has 13 residues. Trimming pared 3 bases from V and 7 bases from J, leaving 15 bases between. CDR3 bases: TGCAGTGCTAGTCCGACAGGCGCACTTGAAGCTTTCTTT. It encodes CSASPTGALEAFF.

This clone occurred a few times. V and J are TRBV2 and TRBJ2-7; TRBD1 might be the D (6 bases). V shed 2 bases and J shed 5 bases, with 13 bases lying between them. CDR1 and CDR2 from the germline V gene are SNHLY and FYNNEI. This CDR3 has 14 residues. The CDR3, as DNA: TGTGCCAGCAGTGAACAGGGGAGTGGGAACGAGCAGTACTTC. Protein: CASSEQGSGNEQYF.

The chain uses TRBV6-5 and TRBJ1-1; no definite D call. CDR1 and CDR2 from the germline V gene are MNHEY and SVGAGI. V was pared by 0 bases and J by 1 base, with 9 bases between. This CDR3 is built from 15 residues. The CDR3: CASSYSRYGNTEAFF. In DNA, the CDR3 is TGTGCCAGCAGTTACTCGAGGTACGGGAACACTGAAGCTTTCTTT.

The chain joins TRBV6-4 to TRBJ1-2; 7 bases match TRBD1. Germline V gene sequence: CDR1 MRHNA, CDR2 SNTAGT. V lost 6 bases, J lost 4 bases, and 5 bases stayed unmatched. CDR3 length: 13 residues. DNA of the CDR3: TGTGCCAGCAGAAGTCCAGGGGGCTATGGCTACACCTTC. This sequence encodes CASRSPGGYGYTF.

V gene TRBV7-2 combines with J gene TRBJ1-4; TRBD1 aligns across 8 bases. With 3 bases clipped from V and 7 bases from J, the junction kept 7 bases outside the gene matches. Germline V gene data show CDR1 as SGHTA and CDR2 as FQGNSA. The CDR3 loop spans 15 amino acids. The CDR3 coding sequence is TGTGCCAGCAGCTTCGACAGGGGCTTTACTGAAAAACTGTTTTTT. Residues: CASSFDRGFTEKLFF.

The rearrangement joins TRBV10-1 to TRBJ2-3, with 9 positions matching TRBD2. This CDR3 region has 15 residues. V lost 2 bases and J lost 5; bases outside the gene matches: 5. Germline V gives CDR1 WNHNN, CDR2 SYGVQD (reference sequence). The CDR3 nucleotides read TGCGCCAGCAGTGAGGTGGTAGCGGGAGAAGATACGCAGTATTTT. Translating gives CASSEVVAGEDTQYF.

By share, this clone counts as medium-sized. The CDR3 sequence is CASSGGTDVLFGNTIYF. CDR3 coding DNA: TGTGCCAGCAGTGGTGGGACAGACGTTCTCTTTGGAAACACCATATATTTT. This chain joins TRBV6-1 and TRBJ1-3; 7 bases map to TRBD1. The CDR3 is 17 amino acids. Trimming took 4 bases from V and 3 from J; bases not matched to a gene: 12. Looked up from germline, CDR1 is MNHNS and CDR2 is SASEGT.

The gene calls are TRBV6-5 and TRBJ2-7; 7 bases map to TRBD1. Trimming cost V 0 bases and J 3 bases; bases outside gene matches: 5. The length of the CDR3 is 15 residues. The V gene's germline CDR1 is MNHEY and CDR2 SVGAGI. CDR3 sequence (DNA): TGTGCCAGCAGTTACTCGTCAGCAGGGGGCTACGAGCAGTACTTC. It codes for CASSYSSAGGYEQYF.